This T cell receptor (beta chain) was recovered during a study of T cells after yellow fever vaccination. Study conclusions and caveats: Overlap between CD4 and CD8 compartments was detected for a small share of clonotypes.

This clonotype was recorded a few times. The antigen is unknown. 5'RACE template switching produced TCR cDNA carrying a universal primer site and UMIs. TCRdb re-called the 5' RACE reads with MiXCR, one entry per CDR3 protein. The data hold roughly 250,000 distinct CDR3 sequences, with about an eighth observed a single time. The germline V gene has CDR1 MNHEY and CDR2 SMNVEV (reference sequence). This CDR3 region has 14 residues. V was pared by 5 bases and J by 7 bases, with 12 bases between. The source of this sequence is a young man who received the YFV17D yellow fever vaccine. This specimen was CD4+ T cells sorted from PBMCs, taken 45 days after the yellow fever booster vaccination. The rearrangement uses TRBV27 and TRBJ1-6; D call uncertain. The CDR3 region has the DNA TGTGCCAGCAGTCTTTGGGGTGGGAATTCACCCCTCCACTTT. It encodes CASSLWGGNSPLHF.